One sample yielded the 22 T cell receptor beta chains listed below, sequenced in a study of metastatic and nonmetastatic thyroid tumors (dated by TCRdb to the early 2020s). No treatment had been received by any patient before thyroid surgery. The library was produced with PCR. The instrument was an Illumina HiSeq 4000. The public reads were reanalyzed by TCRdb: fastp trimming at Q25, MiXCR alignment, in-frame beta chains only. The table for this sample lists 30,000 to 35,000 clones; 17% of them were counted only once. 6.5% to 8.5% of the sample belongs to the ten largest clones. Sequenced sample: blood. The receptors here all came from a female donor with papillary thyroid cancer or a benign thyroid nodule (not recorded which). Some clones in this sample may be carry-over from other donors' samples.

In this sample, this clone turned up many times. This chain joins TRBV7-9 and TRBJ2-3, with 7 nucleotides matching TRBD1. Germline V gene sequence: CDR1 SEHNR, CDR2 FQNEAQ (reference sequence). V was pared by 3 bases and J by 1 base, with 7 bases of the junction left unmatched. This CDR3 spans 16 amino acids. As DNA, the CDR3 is TGTGCCAGCAGCTTCTCAGGGGGAAGAGGCACAGATACGCAGTATTTT. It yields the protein CASSFSGGRGTDTQYF.

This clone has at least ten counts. CDR3 DNA sequence: TGCGCCAGCAGCTTAAGCGGGAGAACGGGCAATGAGCAGTTCTTC. Amino acid sequence: CASSLSGRTGNEQFF. This sequence joins TRBV5-1 and TRBJ2-1; TRBD2 agrees at 8 bases. The CDR3 sequence is 15 residues long. In germline, CDR1 is SGHRS, CDR2 YFSETQ. Losses at the gene ends were 2 bases for V and 6 bases for J; bases not matched to a gene: 7.

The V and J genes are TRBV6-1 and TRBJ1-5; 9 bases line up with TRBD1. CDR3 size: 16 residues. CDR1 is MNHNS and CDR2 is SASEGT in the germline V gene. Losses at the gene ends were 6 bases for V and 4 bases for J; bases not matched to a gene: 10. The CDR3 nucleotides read TGTGCCAGCAGAGCCGGGACAGGGTCTCCTAATCAGCCCCAGCATTTT. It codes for CASRAGTGSPNQPQHF.

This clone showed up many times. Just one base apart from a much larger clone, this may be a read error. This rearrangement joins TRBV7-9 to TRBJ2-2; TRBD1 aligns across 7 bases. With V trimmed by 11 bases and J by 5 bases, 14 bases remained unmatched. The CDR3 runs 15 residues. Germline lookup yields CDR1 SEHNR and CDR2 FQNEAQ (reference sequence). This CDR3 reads CAATSKGAGTGELFF. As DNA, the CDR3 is TGTGCCGCAACCTCTAAGGGGGCTGGGACCGGGGAGCTGTTTTTT.

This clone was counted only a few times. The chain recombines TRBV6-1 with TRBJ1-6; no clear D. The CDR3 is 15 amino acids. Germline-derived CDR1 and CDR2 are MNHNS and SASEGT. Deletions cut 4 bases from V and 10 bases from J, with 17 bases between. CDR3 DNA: TGTGCCAGCAGTGTAGGCAGATCTTCGTGGTCACCCCTCCACTTT. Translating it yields CASSVGRSSWSPLHF.

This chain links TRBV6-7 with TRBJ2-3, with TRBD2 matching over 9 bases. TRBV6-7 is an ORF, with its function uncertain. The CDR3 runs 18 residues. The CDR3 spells CTTSYPTSSGIGTDTQYF. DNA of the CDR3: TGTACCACCAGTTATCCCACCTCTAGCGGGATAGGCACAGATACGCAGTATTTT.

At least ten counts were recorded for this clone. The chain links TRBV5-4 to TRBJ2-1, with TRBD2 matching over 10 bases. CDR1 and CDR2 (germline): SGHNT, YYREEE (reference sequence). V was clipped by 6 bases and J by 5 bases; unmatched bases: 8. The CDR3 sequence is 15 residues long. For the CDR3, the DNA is TGTGCCAGCACCACTGGACTAGCGGCCAACAATGAGCAGTTCTTC. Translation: CASTTGLAANNEQFF.

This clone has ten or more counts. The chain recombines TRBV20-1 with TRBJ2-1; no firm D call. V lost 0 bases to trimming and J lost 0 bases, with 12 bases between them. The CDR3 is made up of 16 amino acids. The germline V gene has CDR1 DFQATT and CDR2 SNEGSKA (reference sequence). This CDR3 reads CSARDPVQSSYNEQFF. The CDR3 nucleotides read TGCAGTGCTAGAGATCCCGTACAGAGCTCCTACAATGAGCAGTTCTTC.

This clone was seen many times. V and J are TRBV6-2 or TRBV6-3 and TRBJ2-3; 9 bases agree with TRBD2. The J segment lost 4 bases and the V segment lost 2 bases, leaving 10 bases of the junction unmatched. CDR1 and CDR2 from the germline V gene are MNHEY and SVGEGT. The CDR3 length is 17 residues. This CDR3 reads CASSYPAGGLAPDTQYF. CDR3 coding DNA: TGTGCCAGCAGTTACCCCGCCGGGGGACTAGCCCCAGATACGCAGTATTTT.

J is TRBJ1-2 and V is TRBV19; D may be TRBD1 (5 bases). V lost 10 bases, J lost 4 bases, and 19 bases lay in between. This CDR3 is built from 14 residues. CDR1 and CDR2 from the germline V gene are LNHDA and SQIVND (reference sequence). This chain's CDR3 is CATLAVDMLYGYTF. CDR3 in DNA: TGTGCCACCTTAGCCGTGGACATGCTCTATGGCTACACCTTC.

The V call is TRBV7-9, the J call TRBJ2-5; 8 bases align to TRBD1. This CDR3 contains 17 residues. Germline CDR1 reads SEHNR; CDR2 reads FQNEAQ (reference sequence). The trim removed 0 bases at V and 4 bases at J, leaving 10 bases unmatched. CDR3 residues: CASSLADRAKAGETQYF. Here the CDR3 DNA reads TGTGCCAGCAGCTTAGCGGACAGGGCAAAGGCAGGAGAGACCCAGTACTTC.

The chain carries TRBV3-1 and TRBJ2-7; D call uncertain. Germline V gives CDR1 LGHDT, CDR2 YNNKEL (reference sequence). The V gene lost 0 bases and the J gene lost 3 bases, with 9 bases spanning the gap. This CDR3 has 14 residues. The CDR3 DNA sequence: TGTGCCAGCAGCCAAGATCCGACACACTACGAGCAGTACTTC. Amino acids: CASSQDPTHYEQYF.

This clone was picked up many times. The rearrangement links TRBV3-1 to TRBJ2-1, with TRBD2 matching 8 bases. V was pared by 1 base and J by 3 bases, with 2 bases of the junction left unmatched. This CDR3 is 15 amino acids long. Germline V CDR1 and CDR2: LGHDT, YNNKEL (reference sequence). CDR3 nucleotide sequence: TGTGCCAGCAGCCAAGCAGCGGGAGTCTACAATGAGCAGTTCTTC. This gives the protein CASSQAAGVYNEQFF.

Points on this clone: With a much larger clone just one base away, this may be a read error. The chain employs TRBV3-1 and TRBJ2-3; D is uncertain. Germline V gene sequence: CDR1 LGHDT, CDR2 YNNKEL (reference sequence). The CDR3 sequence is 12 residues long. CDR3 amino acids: CASNQAPDTQYF. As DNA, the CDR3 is TGTGCCAGCAACCAAGCGCCAGATACGCAGTATTTT.

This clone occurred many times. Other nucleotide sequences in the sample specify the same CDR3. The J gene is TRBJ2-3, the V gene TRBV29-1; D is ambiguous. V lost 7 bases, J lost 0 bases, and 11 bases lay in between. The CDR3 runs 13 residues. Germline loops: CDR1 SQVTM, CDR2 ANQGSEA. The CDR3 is CSAMIASTDTQYF. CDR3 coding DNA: TGCAGCGCCATGATTGCTAGCACAGATACGCAGTATTTT.

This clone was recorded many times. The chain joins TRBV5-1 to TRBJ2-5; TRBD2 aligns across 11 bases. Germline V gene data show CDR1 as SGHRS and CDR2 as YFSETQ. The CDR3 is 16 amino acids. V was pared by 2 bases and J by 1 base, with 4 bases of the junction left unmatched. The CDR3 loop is CASSLGTSGSQETQYF. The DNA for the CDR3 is TGCGCCAGCAGCTTAGGGACTAGCGGCTCCCAAGAGACCCAGTACTTC. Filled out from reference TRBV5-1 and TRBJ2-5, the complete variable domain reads KAGVTQTPRYLIKTRGQQVTLSCSPISGHRSVSWYQQTPGQGLQFLFEYFSETQRNKGNFPGRFSGRQFSNSRSEMNVSTLELGDSALYLCASSLGTSGSQETQYFGPGTRLLVL.

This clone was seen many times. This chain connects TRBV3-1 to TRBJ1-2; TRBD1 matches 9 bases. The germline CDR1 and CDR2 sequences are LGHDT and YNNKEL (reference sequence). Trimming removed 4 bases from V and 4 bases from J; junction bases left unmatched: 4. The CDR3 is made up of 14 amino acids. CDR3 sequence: CASSPRTGAYGYTF. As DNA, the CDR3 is TGTGCCAGCAGCCCCCGGACAGGGGCCTATGGCTACACCTTC.

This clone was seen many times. The CDR3 DNA reads as TGCGCCAGCAGCTATACTGACACGGCCTATGGCTACACCTTC. This encodes CASSYTDTAYGYTF. The V gene is TRBV5-1, the J gene TRBJ1-2; D not resolved. Germline loops: CDR1 SGHRS, CDR2 YFSETQ. The CDR3 is made up of 14 amino acids. V dropped 3 bases and J dropped 4 bases, with 13 bases sitting between them.

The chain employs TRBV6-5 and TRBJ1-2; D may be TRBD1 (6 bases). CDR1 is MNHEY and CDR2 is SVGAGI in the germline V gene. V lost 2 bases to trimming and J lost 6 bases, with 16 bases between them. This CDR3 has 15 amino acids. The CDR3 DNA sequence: TGTGCCAGCAGTTACGGTGGGGGCCCCGCTCATGGCTACACCTTC. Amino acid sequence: CASSYGGGPAHGYTF.

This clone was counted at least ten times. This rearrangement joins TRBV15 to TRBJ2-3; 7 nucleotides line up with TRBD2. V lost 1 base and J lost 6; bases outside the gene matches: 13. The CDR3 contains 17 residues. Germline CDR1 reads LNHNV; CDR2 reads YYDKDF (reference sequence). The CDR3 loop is CATSRGMTSNNKDTQYF. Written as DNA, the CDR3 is TGTGCCACCAGCAGAGGGATGACTAGCAACAACAAGGATACGCAGTATTTT. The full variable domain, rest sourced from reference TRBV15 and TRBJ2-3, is DAMVIQNPRYQVTQFGKPVTLSCSQTLNHNVMYWYQQKSSQAPKLLFHYYDKDFNNEADTPDNFQSRRPNTSFCFLDIRSPGLGDTAMYLCATSRGMTSNNKDTQYFGPGTRLTVL.

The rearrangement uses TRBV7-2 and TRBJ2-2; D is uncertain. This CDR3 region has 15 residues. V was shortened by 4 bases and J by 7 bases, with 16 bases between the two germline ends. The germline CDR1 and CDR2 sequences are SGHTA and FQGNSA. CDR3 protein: CASSSLGRAVGELFF. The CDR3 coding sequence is TGTGCCAGCAGCTCACTTGGTCGCGCTGTCGGGGAGCTGTTTTTT.

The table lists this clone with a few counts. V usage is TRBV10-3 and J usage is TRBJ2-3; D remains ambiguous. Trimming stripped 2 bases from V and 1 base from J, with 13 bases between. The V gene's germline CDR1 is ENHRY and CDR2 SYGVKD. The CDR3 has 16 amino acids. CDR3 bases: TGTGCCATCAGTGAGCCGCCCTACAAGCGCACAGATACGCAGTATTTT. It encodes CAISEPPYKRTDTQYF.